This TCR beta chain was found in a study of cytomegalovirus exposure and HLA in healthy donors. As regards this clone: Its antigen is not identified.

Trimming shortened V by 5 bases and J by 0 bases, and 11 bases separated the two germline ends. The germline V gene has CDR1 GTSNPN and CDR2 SVGIG (reference sequence). There are 14 residues in the CDR3. The PCR made use of 60 Vbeta and 13 Jbeta primers. Profiled with immunoSEQ multiplex PCR; TCRdb holds only in-frame clones, not every one. The table shows about 130,000 clones, with roughly four fifths occurring only once. Study-level findings and limits: As a later analysis showed, a missense DCLRE1C variant was linked to trimming of TCR beta V- and J-genes.

The receptor's source is a woman between 45 and 60 years old in good health and CMV-seronegative. The chain uses TRBV30 and TRBJ1-3; D is unresolved. Sequences were obtained from PBMCs. The DNA of the CDR3 is TGTGCCTGGGAATCCCCACTCTCTGGAAACACCATATATTTT. Translation gives CAWESPLSGNTIYF. The complete variable domain, with remaining parts taken from reference TRBV30 and TRBJ1-3, reads SQTIHQWPATLVQPVGSPLSLECTVEGTSNPNLYWYRQAAGRGLQLLFYSVGIGQISSEVPQNLSASRPQDRQFILSSKKLLLSDSGFYLCAWESPLSGNTIYFGEGSWLTVV.